Described below is a single T cell receptor beta chain sequence and its context. Its target antigen remains unknown. No qualities accompany the bases; no much larger clone lies one base away. This sample is part of a study of T cell repertoires in cytomegalovirus infection (dated by TCRdb to the late 2010s). General notes on the study: Peptide stimulations targeted recently identified HLA-C-restricted CMV epitopes, whose presentation resists viral immunomodulation, together with well-studied HLA-B-restricted epitopes. The HLA type of each donor mattered for the analysis, because public TCR beta signatures pointed to carriage of CMV infection along with the matching HLA type. Points the paper makes about the study in general: Cumulative frequency of public TCR beta family members discriminated carriers of CMV infection plus the relevant HLA type in this cohort and an independent roughly 330-donor cohort. The ex vivo response was dominated by HLA-C-restricted CMV-specific TCR beta clonotypes, which also provided the single most frequent clonotype in two of eight donors.

Sequencing instrument: Illumina HiSeq 1500. TCRdb reprocessed the public reads (quality trimming at Q25 with fastp, clone calling with MiXCR) and kept in-frame beta chains. Every entry covers one CDR3 protein and lists the most common genes and DNA from its rows. In all, the sample holds approximately 470,000 distinct CDR3 sequences, and roughly 42% of those were seen once. Roughly two fifths of the sample lies in the top ten. Its CDR3 holds 16 amino acids, cysteine through phenylalanine. Kept here is only the CDR3 DNA, which spans 48 bases and is read in frame from base 1. Deletion took 5 bases off V and 1 base off J, with a span of 15 bases between the germline ends. The treatment or condition label, read with the paper, signifies: in vitro stimulation with specific CMV peptide epitopes to enrich CMV-specific T cells.

This material consisted of cultured PBMCs, taken from culture after CMV antigen stimulation. The clonotype originates from a human donor in good health (CMV status not recorded). Some clones in this sample may be carry-over from other donors' samples. In this chain, TRBV12-3 or TRBV12-4 is recombined with TRBJ1-5; the D gene is possibly TRBD1, with 5 bases matching. The CDR3 reads as follows: CASSTLQAGSNQPQHF. The DNA sequence is TGTGCCAGCAGTACCCTACAGGCCGGGAGCAATCAGCCCCAGCATTTT.